This record concerns one TCR delta chain sequence. The data were obtained in a study of gamma-delta T cells after stem cell transplantation. TCRdb applied CATT to the RT-PCR reads for clone calling. Of some 13,000 delta-chain clones listed, roughly 34% were seen once; the top ten hold over 3.5%. The CDR3 loop spans 18 amino acids. J was trimmed by 7 bases and V by 3 bases; bases with no gene match: 22. The V gene's germline CDR1 is TVYSNPD and CDR2 GDNSRS (reference sequence). This receptor was identified in a human donor. It is not recorded whose cells these are; they may come from a transplant donor. The sequenced sample consisted of gamma-delta T cells. This chain links TRDV3 with TRDJ1; 11 bases line up with TRDD3. The CDR3 reads CALDFPQLLGDNNGKLIF. As DNA, the CDR3 is TGTGCCTTGGACTTCCCGCAATTACTGGGGGATAATAATGGTAAACTCATCTTT.